The 17 T cell receptor beta chains listed next were all sequenced from one sample in a study of regulatory T cells in long-lasting Graves disease. Indicated time point: persistent/refractory GD, antithyroid drugs over 5 years with positive TRAb. PBMCs were the source of the RNA used for TCR sequencing. To make TCR beta libraries, researchers used iRepertoire HTBI primers and Arm-PCR of CDR3 regions. From the multiplex PCR reads, TCRdb called clonotypes with MiXCR, one entry per CDR3 protein. Among a few hundred thousand distinct CDR3 sequences listed, 20% to 25% were seen once. The material was peripheral blood mononuclear cells (PBMCs), obtained when the disease was refractory, from a patient treated with antithyroid drugs. These TCRs come from a female donor with Graves disease.

The table lists this clonotype with many counts. This rearrangement joins TRBV5-1 to TRBJ2-2; D is unresolved. This CDR3 comprises 15 residues. The germline gives CDR1 SGHRS, CDR2 YFSETQ. V was clipped by 4 bases and J by 4 bases, with 14 bases between them. The CDR3 spells CASSPGDRGTGELFF. DNA for the CDR3: TGCGCCAGCAGCCCCGGAGACCGTGGCACCGGGGAGCTGTTTTTT.

V gene TRBV28 combines with J gene TRBJ2-3, with a possible D match to TRBD1 (5 bases). Germline V gene lookup returns CDR1 MDHEN and CDR2 SYDVKM. This CDR3 is 16 amino acids long. V lost 1 base and J lost 0, with 11 bases in between. The CDR3 is CASSLSQGISTDTQYF. CDR3 bases: TGTGCCAGCAGTTTATCTCAGGGCATCAGCACAGATACGCAGTATTTT.

This clonotype was detected many times. CDR3 coding DNA: TGTGCCAGCAGCGGTCCGGGACAGAGTAGGTTCGAGCAGTACTTC. It specifies CASSGPGQSRFEQYF. The rearrangement joins TRBV2 to TRBJ2-7, with 7 bases that match TRBD1. This CDR3 region has 15 residues. Trimming cost V 6 bases and J 6 bases; bases outside gene matches: 14. Germline values: CDR1 SNHLY, CDR2 FYNNEI.

The chain couples TRBV4-2 to TRBJ2-7; D unresolved. V dropped 0 bases and J dropped 4 bases, with 10 bases sitting between them. Germline V gives CDR1 LGHNA, CDR2 YNFKEQ. The CDR3 consists of 14 residues. In nucleotides, the CDR3 is TGTGCCAGCAGCCAAGAGAGGTACCGGTACGAGCAGTACTTC. Its translation: CASSQERYRYEQYF.

The V call is TRBV6-2 or TRBV6-3, the J call TRBJ2-5; a possible D gene is TRBD2 (5 bases). There are 15 residues in the CDR3. V was trimmed by 4 bases and J by 2 bases, leaving 14 bases between them. Germline V gives CDR1 MNHEY, CDR2 SVGEGT. CDR3 sequence (DNA): TGTGCCAGCAGTTTTCTACCTGGGGAGCAAGAGACCCAGTACTTC. Amino acid sequence: CASSFLPGEQETQYF.

This clonotype was seen many times. J is TRBJ1-2 and V is TRBV5-1; D is undetermined. CDR1 is SGHRS, CDR2 YFSETQ, per germline. V was pared by 1 base and J by 5 bases, with 9 bases between. This CDR3 has 13 amino acids. The CDR3 sequence is CASSLSSTYGYTF. In nucleotides, the CDR3 is TGCGCCAGCAGCTTGAGTTCAACGTATGGCTACACCTTC.

This clonotype showed up many times. The J gene is TRBJ1-2, the V gene TRBV27, with 9 bases lining up with TRBD1. The germline gives CDR1 MNHEY, CDR2 SMNVEV (reference sequence). The junction had 14 bases not matched to a gene; V was cut back by 7 bases and J by 5 bases. This CDR3 is built from 16 residues. The CDR3 is CASTNAQGATGYGYTF. The CDR3 bases are TGTGCCAGCACAAACGCACAGGGGGCTACAGGATATGGCTACACCTTC.

The chain is built from TRBV27 and TRBJ2-7; D uncertain. The germline V gene has CDR1 MNHEY and CDR2 SMNVEV (reference sequence). The length of the CDR3 is 12 residues. V lost 6 bases to trimming and J lost 7 bases, with 13 bases between them. The CDR3 loop reads CASRPLGGEQYF. The DNA for the CDR3 is TGTGCCAGCAGGCCCTTAGGCGGAGAGCAGTACTTC.

This clonotype has a handful of counts. The chain carries TRBV7-2 and TRBJ2-7, with 10 bases that match TRBD1. Trimming removed 4 bases from V and 7 bases from J; junction bases left unmatched: 10. This CDR3 has 15 amino acids. CDR1 is SGHTA, CDR2 FQGNSA, per germline. The CDR3 nucleotides read TGTGCCAGCAGCTCCTTAGACAGGGGGCCTAGTGAGCAGTACTTC. This sequence encodes CASSSLDRGPSEQYF.

V gene TRBV28 combines with J gene TRBJ2-3, with D possibly being TRBD1 (5 bases). Germline loops: CDR1 MDHEN, CDR2 SYDVKM. CDR3 size: 16 residues. V shed 3 bases and J shed 4 bases, with 17 bases lying between them. DNA for the CDR3: TGTGCCAGCAGTTTCCCGGCAGGGCCTCCCCCAGATACGCAGTATTTT. Protein sequence: CASSFPAGPPPDTQYF. The full variable domain, its missing parts supplied by reference TRBV28 and TRBJ2-3, is DVKVTQSSRYLVKRTGEKVFLECVQDMDHENMFWYRQDPGLGLRLIYFSYDVKMKEKGDIPEGYSVSREKKERFSLILESASTNQTSMYLCASSFPAGPPPDTQYFGPGTRLTVL.

V usage is TRBV29-1 and J usage is TRBJ2-1; 14 bases are a match to TRBD2. Germline CDR1 SQVTM, CDR2 ANQGSEA. There are 13 residues in the CDR3. The V and J ends lost 7 bases and 15 bases, in that order; junction bases with no gene match: 11. CDR3 loop: CSASGLAGVGPFF. CDR3 nucleotides: TGCAGCGCCTCGGGACTAGCGGGAGTTGGTCCGTTCTTC.

This clonotype was found many times. V and J are TRBV6-2 or TRBV6-3 and TRBJ2-7; D is undetermined. V lost 5 bases to trimming and J lost 2 bases, with 4 bases between them. CDR3 size: 11 residues. The germline CDR1 and CDR2 sequences are MNHEY and SVGEGT. The CDR3 protein is CASSTAYEQYF. The DNA for the CDR3 is TGTGCCAGCAGTACGGCCTACGAGCAGTACTTC.

The V call is TRBV27, the J call TRBJ2-1, with 7 bases lining up with TRBD2. CDR1 and CDR2 from the germline V gene are MNHEY and SMNVEV (reference sequence). The CDR3 is 14 amino acids. With V trimmed by 8 bases and J by 5 bases, 9 bases remained unmatched. This chain's CDR3 is CASAAAGFNNEQFF. CDR3 DNA sequence: TGTGCCAGCGCCGCAGCGGGATTTAACAATGAGCAGTTCTTC.

This clonotype was detected many times. The V call is TRBV20-1, the J call TRBJ2-7, with a possible D match to TRBD2 (5 bases). CDR1 and CDR2 (germline): DFQATT, SNEGSKA (reference sequence). Trimming stripped 2 bases from V and 2 bases from J, with 22 bases between. The CDR3 loop spans 17 amino acids. This chain's CDR3 is CSARHSGFTEGPYEQYF. The CDR3 nucleotides read TGCAGTGCTAGACACAGCGGATTCACCGAAGGTCCCTACGAGCAGTACTTC.

This clonotype was picked up many times. The chain links TRBV20-1 to TRBJ2-7; D remains ambiguous. Germline V gives CDR1 DFQATT, CDR2 SNEGSKA (reference sequence). V was trimmed by 1 base and J by 3 bases, leaving 13 bases between them. CDR3 length: 14 amino acids. CDR3 nucleotides: TGCAGTGCTAGAGGCGCCCTATGGGGCTACGAGCAGTACTTC. Protein product: CSARGALWGYEQYF.

This clonotype was counted between two and nine times. CDR3 amino acids: CASSLTRRTDTQYF. CDR3 DNA sequence: TGTGCCAGCAGCCTCACCCGGAGGACAGATACGCAGTATTTT. The genes are TRBV5-5 and TRBJ2-3, with D possibly being TRBD2 (5 bases). The ends were cut back, 4 bases at V and 3 bases at J, with 12 bases in the middle. The CDR3 is 14 residues long. CDR1 SGHKS and CDR2 YYEKEE come from the germline V gene (reference sequence).

The chain carries TRBV20-1 and TRBJ2-5; D gene unclear. Deletions cut 5 bases from V and 2 bases from J, with 12 bases between. Germline V gene data show CDR1 as DFQATT and CDR2 as SNEGSKA (reference sequence). This CDR3 is built from 13 residues. CDR3 DNA sequence: TGCAGTGCTCGAAGCGTCGGACAAGAGACCCAGTACTTC. Translation: CSARSVGQETQYF.